Listed below are T cell receptor beta chains from one sample, sequenced in a study of blood T cell repertoires in COVID-19. Clones were read by immunoSEQ multiplex PCR, and TCRdb kept only the in-frame ones, dropping some. The table records roughly 500,000 clones, roughly 88% of them present only once. Sample: PBMCs or T cells enriched from blood (not recorded which). The receptors shown here come from a woman in her thirties or forties who had recovered from COVID-19. The CDR3 runs from the conserved cysteine through the conserved F or W.

TRBV19	TRBJ2-7	CASSTFGGTLSYEQYF
TRBV29-1	TRBJ2-3	CSVEGRTSGARADTQYF
TRBV18	TRBJ1-1	CASSGGGNTEAFF
TRBV7-8	TRBJ2-5	CASSLDSGSGEETQYF
TRBV5-4	TRBJ2-3	CASSLISGTDTQYF
TRBV6-5	TRBJ1-1	CASSTGANTEAFF
TRBV12-5	TRBJ2-3	CASGLVFRGADTQYF
TRBV5-4	TRBJ2-2	CASSRDSSTGELFF
TRBV12-3/TRBV12-4	TRBJ2-1	CASRGSSYNEQFF
TRBV4-2	TRBJ2-5	CASSQYFPPQETQYF
TRBV6-2/TRBV6-3	TRBJ2-7	CASSPPVFNHGEQYF
TRBV23-1	TRBJ1-5	CASRLTGEGGCINQPQHF
TRBV15	TRBJ2-1	CATSRDNGGQFF
TRBV25-1	TRBJ1-1	CASSELQGANTEAFF
TRBV6-6	TRBJ1-2	CASSTRGEPGYGYTF
TRBV6-5	TRBJ1-2	CASRLQQGRYGYTF
TRBV13	TRBJ2-7	CASSLGGSYEQYF
TRBV3-1/TRBV3-2	TRBJ2-7	CASRHYPPFDEQYF
TRBV30	TRBJ2-3	CAWSDGRARDTQYF
TRBV3-1/TRBV3-2	TRBJ1-2	CASSQVQGVGGYTF
TRBV18	TRBJ1-2	CASSPPSGRNYGYTF
TRBV4-1	TRBJ1-5	CASSQERGQPQHF
TRBV30	TRBJ1-3	CAWSPGPINTIYF
TRBV30	TRBJ2-7	CAWSDATRGYEQYF
TRBV6-5	TRBJ1-2	CASRRDRGDYGYTF
TRBV4-3	TRBJ1-1	CASSQEPGSEAFF
TRBV28	TRBJ2-7	CASSFWGDVYEQYF
TRBV29-1	TRBJ2-1	CSVRGTVGGEQFF
TRBV5-6	TRBJ1-1	CASSTRYMNTEAFF
TRBV19	TRBJ1-2	CAITGQGPDYGYTF
TRBV7-9	TRBJ2-7	CASSSTETVYEQYF
TRBV24-1	TRBJ2-1	CATSDPGTSLSTGSYNEQFF
TRBV15	TRBJ1-2	CATSRDPGGTYGYTF
TRBV16	TRBJ1-2	CASSHPTGTGRAYGYTF
TRBV7-6	TRBJ2-2	CASSIRQGNPTGELFF
TRBV5-1	TRBJ2-7	CASSARDSAEQYF
TRBV27	TRBJ2-5	CASSLRGEETQYF
TRBV6-2/TRBV6-3	TRBJ1-2	CASSYSRAHGYTF
TRBV19	TRBJ2-7	CASSITGGAYEQYF
TRBV5-8	TRBJ2-7	CASSFPGGEEQYF
TRBV30	TRBJ2-1	CAWDSSRVSEQFF
TRBV24-1	TRBJ2-1	CATSDSRQAGLYNEQFF
TRBV4-1	TRBJ2-1	CASSQELAGGSNEQFF
TRBV2	TRBJ1-3	CASSDRGTGNTIYF
TRBV19	TRBJ1-1	CASTPGGAAAWSTEAFF
TRBV10-3	TRBJ1-5	CATTDGGRNQPQHF
TRBV7-2	TRBJ2-7	CASSLQTGYYEQYF
TRBV5-1	TRBJ1-1	CASSLVAGGLGTEAFF
TRBV10-3	TRBJ2-7	CAISLAGSSYEQYF
TRBV5-1	TRBJ1-2	CASSPGQLGPNYGYTF
TRBV29-1	TRBJ2-1	CSVGRAGDGEDEQFF
TRBV5-1	TRBJ2-6	CASSLRGWLATPGANVLTF
TRBV11-2	TRBJ2-7	CASSLWDRGLGEQYF
TRBV5-6	TRBJ2-1	CASSLATSGKSSYNEQFF
TRBV2	TRBJ2-7	CASSEQGVTYEQYF